The 21 T cell receptor beta chains in this list originate from one sample, sequenced in a study of T cells in Graves' hyperthyroidism and ophthalmopathy. The investigators amplified TCR beta CDR3 regions from RNA transcripts. During a first-round RT-PCR of the TCR CDR3, the HTBI primer set was used. TCRdb re-called the multiplex PCR reads with MiXCR, one entry per CDR3 protein. The sample includes under 250,000 distinct CDR3 sequences, about a sixth of them seen just once. Sequencing input: blood. The receptor set was obtained from a woman between 45 and 65 years old with Graves' hyperthyroidism.

The genes are TRBV20-1 and TRBJ1-1; 10 nucleotides line up with TRBD1. CDR3 length equals 13 residues. The germline gives CDR1 DFQATT, CDR2 SNEGSKA (reference sequence). CDR3 residues: CSWWGTGDVEAFF. DNA of the CDR3: TGCAGCTGGTGGGGGACAGGGGATGTTGAAGCTTTCTTT.

This clonotype has just a few counts. The V call is TRBV3-1, the J call TRBJ2-1; D gene uncertain. Germline V gene sequence: CDR1 LGHDT, CDR2 YNNKEL (reference sequence). The CDR3 contains 14 residues. Between the trimmed V and J ends, which lost 6 bases and 6 bases, there was a span of 15 bases. The CDR3 sequence is CASRFGPGSNEQFF. The DNA of the CDR3 is TGTGCCAGCAGGTTCGGGCCCGGTTCCAATGAGCAGTTCTTC.

This clonotype was found a few times. The chain recombines TRBV11-3 with TRBJ1-4, with unresolved D. Per germline, CDR1 SGHNT and CDR2 YENEEA. CDR3 length equals 13 residues. Trimming pared 1 base from V and 8 bases from J, leaving 8 bases between. CDR3 in amino acids: CASSLAFKEKLFF. The CDR3 bases are TGTGCCAGCAGCTTAGCGTTTAAAGAAAAACTGTTTTTT.

This rearrangement joins TRBV28 to TRBJ2-5; possible D gene TRBD1, 6 bases. The germline gives CDR1 MDHEN, CDR2 SYDVKM. Trimming took off 6 bases at V and 1 base at J, with 24 bases between the two ends. The CDR3 extends over 18 amino acids. DNA for the CDR3: TGTGCCAGCAGCCACCTCCTCCCGACAGGTGTGGGCCAAGAGACCCAGTACTTC. Its translation is CASSHLLPTGVGQETQYF.

This rearrangement joins TRBV9 to TRBJ1-4; 8 bases fit TRBD1. The CDR3 length is 15 residues. The V gene's germline CDR1 is SGDLS and CDR2 YYNGEE. Germline trimming cut 4 bases from V and 4 bases from J; bases unmatched to any gene: 6. The CDR3 DNA reads TGTGCCAGCAGCTTAGGGACAGGTATTAATGAAAAACTGTTTTTT. It encodes CASSLGTGINEKLFF.

This rearrangement joins TRBV20-1 to TRBJ2-7; 7 bases line up with TRBD1. The CDR3 is made up of 14 amino acids. V shed 3 bases, J shed 8 bases, and the junction held 13 bases outside the gene matches. Germline V gene sequence: CDR1 DFQATT, CDR2 SNEGSKA (reference sequence). This CDR3 is CSASAGTVDNKQYF. CDR3 in DNA: TGCAGTGCTAGCGCTGGGACAGTAGATAACAAGCAGTACTTC.

Many counts were recorded for this clonotype. The rearrangement joins TRBV27 to TRBJ2-7, with 9 bases fitting TRBD2. The CDR3 contains 19 residues. After removal of 2 bases from V and 5 bases from J, the junction contained 19 bases not matched to a gene. Germline assignment: CDR1 MNHEY and CDR2 SMNVEV (reference sequence). CDR3 nucleotides: TGTGCCAGCAGTTTAATAGCCCCCTCCTATGCGGGAGGGGGTGACGAGCAGTACTTC. Its protein is CASSLIAPSYAGGGDEQYF.

There are many counts of this clonotype. The genes are TRBV3-1 and TRBJ1-5; 7 nucleotides match TRBD1. The CDR3 is 17 amino acids. The V gene end was trimmed by 1 base and the J gene end by 1 base; junction bases not matched to a gene: 7. Germline V gives CDR1 LGHDT, CDR2 YNNKEL (reference sequence). CDR3 sequence: CASSQVPTGYSNQPQHF. The CDR3 region has the DNA TGTGCCAGCAGCCAAGTCCCGACAGGGTACAGCAATCAGCCCCAGCATTTT.

This clonotype showed up many times. The rearrangement uses TRBV2 and TRBJ1-2; D is uncertain. With 3 bases removed from V and 1 base from J, the gap between germline ends came to 12 bases. The CDR3 has 15 residues. The germline V gene has CDR1 SNHLY and CDR2 FYNNEI. The CDR3 sequence is CASSEVAGYNYGYTF. DNA for the CDR3: TGTGCCAGCAGTGAGGTTGCAGGATATAACTATGGCTACACCTTC.

This clonotype was observed at least ten times. The genes are TRBV3-1 and TRBJ2-1; D possibly matches TRBD1 or TRBD2 (5 bases each). V shed 1 base and J shed 0 bases, with 10 bases lying between them. This CDR3 has 16 amino acids. Germline CDR1 LGHDT, CDR2 YNNKEL (reference sequence). The CDR3 is CASSQVKGSSYNEQFF. CDR3 sequence (DNA): TGTGCCAGCAGCCAAGTTAAGGGGAGCTCCTACAATGAGCAGTTCTTC.

This clonotype was seen many times. The V call is TRBV3-1, the J call TRBJ1-1; TRBD1 might be the D (5 bases). With 2 bases removed from V and 1 base from J, the gap between germline ends came to 11 bases. The CDR3 contains 15 residues. Looked up from germline, CDR1 is LGHDT and CDR2 is YNNKEL (reference sequence). The CDR3 loop reads CASSQWGVKNTEAFF. CDR3 DNA sequence: TGTGCCAGCAGCCAATGGGGGGTGAAGAACACTGAAGCTTTCTTT.

This clonotype was seen a few times. The chain uses TRBV18 and TRBJ2-2, with D hard to call. The CDR3 length is 16 residues. The germline CDR1 and CDR2 sequences are KGHSH and LQKENI. Deletions cut 3 bases from V and 0 bases from J, with 11 bases between. CDR3 loop: CASSPGSPANTGELFF. The CDR3 coding sequence is TGTGCCAGCTCACCGGGGTCCCCCGCGAACACCGGGGAGCTGTTTTTT.

The J gene is TRBJ2-2, the V gene TRBV9; 9 bases are shared with TRBD1. The CDR3 is made up of 16 amino acids. J was trimmed by 0 bases and V by 2 bases; bases with no gene match: 2. Germline values: CDR1 SGDLS, CDR2 YYNGEE. The CDR3 region has the DNA TGTGCCAGCAGCGTCGGGACAGGGACGAACACCGGGGAGCTGTTTTTT. It encodes CASSVGTGTNTGELFF.

In this sample, this clonotype turned up a few times. The chain couples TRBV7-9 to TRBJ2-1; D uncertain. Trimming left V 7 bases short and J 9 bases short, with 19 bases between. The CDR3 sequence is 14 residues long. Germline V gene sequence: CDR1 SEHNR, CDR2 FQNEAQ (reference sequence). DNA for the CDR3: TGTGCCAGCATCCAGATATTAGTATATGGTGAGCAGTTCTTC. Translated, it gives CASIQILVYGEQFF.

This clonotype was recorded many times. This chain links TRBV7-9 with TRBJ2-5, with D possibly matching TRBD1 (6 bases). Germline-derived CDR1 and CDR2 are SEHNR and FQNEAQ (reference sequence). CDR3 length: 17 residues. Trimming pared 3 bases from V and 4 bases from J, leaving 21 bases between. The DNA for the CDR3 is TGTGCCAGCAGCTTGAGGGACATACAACCCGGAGGAGAGACCCAGTACTTC. Translation gives CASSLRDIQPGGETQYF.

This rearrangement joins TRBV12-3 or TRBV12-4 to TRBJ1-2; D is ambiguous. This CDR3 region has 16 residues. V lost 1 base and J lost 5, with 17 bases in between. The DNA of the CDR3 is TGTGCCAGCAGTTTAGGGGCAGCATTTTTGAGGTATGGCTACACCTTC. Translated, it gives CASSLGAAFLRYGYTF.

This clonotype came up a few times. The chain links TRBV7-9 to TRBJ1-2; 8 bases agree with TRBD1. The trim removed 2 bases at V and 3 bases at J, leaving 2 bases unmatched. Per the germline V gene, CDR1 is SEHNR and CDR2 is FQNEAQ (reference sequence). This CDR3 is built from 14 residues. CDR3 loop: CASSLPGGDYGYTF. The CDR3 DNA follows: TGTGCCAGCAGCTTACCAGGGGGCGACTATGGCTACACCTTC.

The chain joins TRBV19 to TRBJ1-1; no clear D gene. CDR3 length equals 15 residues. The ends were cut back, 7 bases at V and 0 bases at J, with 15 bases in the middle. Germline V CDR1 and CDR2: LNHDA, SQIVND (reference sequence). Here the CDR3 DNA reads TGTGCCAGTACCCCTGACCCGGGAATGAACACTGAAGCTTTCTTT. This sequence encodes CASTPDPGMNTEAFF.

In its sample, this clonotype was seen many times. In DNA, the CDR3 is TGTGCCAGCAGCGTAGGCAATGGGGGCGACACTGAAGCTTTCTTT. It yields the protein CASSVGNGGDTEAFF. The rearrangement joins TRBV9 to TRBJ1-1; a possible D gene is TRBD1 (6 bases). V lost 0 bases and J 3 bases, leaving 12 bases between the germline ends. The CDR3 length is 15 residues. Per germline, CDR1 SGDLS and CDR2 YYNGEE.

This chain uses TRBV7-2 with TRBJ2-3; the match to TRBD2 covers 8 bases. Germline V CDR1 and CDR2: SGHTA, FQGNSA. Trimming cost V 7 bases and J 6 bases; bases outside gene matches: 12. CDR3 size: 15 residues. The CDR3 sequence is CASTSQAGVDDTQYF. Here the CDR3 DNA reads TGTGCCAGCACCTCCCAAGCGGGAGTTGACGATACGCAGTATTTT.

This clonotype was detected many times. This sequence joins TRBV5-4 and TRBJ1-2; TRBD1 agrees at 10 bases. V gave up 4 bases and J gave up 5 bases; unmatched junction bases: 5. Germline CDR1 and CDR2: SGHNT and YYREEE (reference sequence). The CDR3 consists of 14 residues. Written as DNA, the CDR3 is TGTGCCAGCAGCAGCCGGACAGGGGGGTATGGCTACACCTTC. The encoded protein is CASSSRTGGYGYTF. Full variable domain (rest looked up from reference TRBV5-4 and TRBJ1-2): ETGVTQSPTHLIKTRGQQVTLRCSSQSGHNTVSWYQQALGQGPQFIFQYYREEENGRGNFPPRFSGLQFPNYSSELNVNALELDDSALYLCASSSRTGGYGYTFGSGTRLTVV.